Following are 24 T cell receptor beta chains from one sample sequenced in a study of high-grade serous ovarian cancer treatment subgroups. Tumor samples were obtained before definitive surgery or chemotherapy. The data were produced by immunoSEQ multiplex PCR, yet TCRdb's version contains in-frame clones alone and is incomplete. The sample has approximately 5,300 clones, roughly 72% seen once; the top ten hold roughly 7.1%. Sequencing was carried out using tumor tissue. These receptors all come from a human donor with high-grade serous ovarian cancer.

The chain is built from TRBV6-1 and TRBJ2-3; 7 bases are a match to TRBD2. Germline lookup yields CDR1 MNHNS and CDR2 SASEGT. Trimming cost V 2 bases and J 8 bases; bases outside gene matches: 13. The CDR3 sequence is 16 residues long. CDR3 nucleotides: TGTGCCAGCAGTGAACGGGCTAGCGGATCCGCAGCTACGCAGTATTTT. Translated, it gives CASSERASGSAATQYF.

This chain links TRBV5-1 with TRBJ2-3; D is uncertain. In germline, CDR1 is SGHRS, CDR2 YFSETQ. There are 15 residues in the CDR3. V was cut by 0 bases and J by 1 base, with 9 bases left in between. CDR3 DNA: TGCGCCAGCAGCTTGGTGGGCCTACGCACAGATACGCAGTATTTT. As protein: CASSLVGLRTDTQYF.

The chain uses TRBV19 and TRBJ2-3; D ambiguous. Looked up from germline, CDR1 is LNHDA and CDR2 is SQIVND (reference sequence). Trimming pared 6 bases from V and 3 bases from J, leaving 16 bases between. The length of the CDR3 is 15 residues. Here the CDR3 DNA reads TGTGCCAGTAGCGGATCTTGGTCTTGGACAGATACGCAGTATTTT. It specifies CASSGSWSWTDTQYF.

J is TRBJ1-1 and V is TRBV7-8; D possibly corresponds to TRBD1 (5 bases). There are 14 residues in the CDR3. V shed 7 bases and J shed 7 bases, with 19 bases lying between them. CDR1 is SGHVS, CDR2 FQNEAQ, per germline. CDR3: CASTIGEEGLEAFF. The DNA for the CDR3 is TGTGCCAGCACCATCGGGGAAGAGGGACTTGAAGCTTTCTTT. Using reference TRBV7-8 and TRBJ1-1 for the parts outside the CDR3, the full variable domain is GAGVSQSPRYKVAKRGQDVALRCDPISGHVSLFWYQQALGQGPEFLTYFQNEAQLDKSGLPSDRFFAERPEGSVSTLKIQRTQQEDSAVYLCASTIGEEGLEAFFGQGTRLTVV.

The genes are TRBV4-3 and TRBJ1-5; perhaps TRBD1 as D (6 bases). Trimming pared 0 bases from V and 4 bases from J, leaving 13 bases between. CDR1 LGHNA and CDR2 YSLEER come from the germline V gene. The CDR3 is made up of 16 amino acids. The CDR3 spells CASSQDLVRGNQPQHF. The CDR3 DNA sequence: TGCGCCAGCAGCCAAGATCTAGTCAGGGGAAATCAGCCCCAGCATTTT.

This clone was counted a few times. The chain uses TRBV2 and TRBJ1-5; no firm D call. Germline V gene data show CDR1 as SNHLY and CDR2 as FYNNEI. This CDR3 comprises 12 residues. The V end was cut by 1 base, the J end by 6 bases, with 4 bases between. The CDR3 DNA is TGTGCCAGCAGTGAAGAGGGTCAGCCCCAGCATTTT. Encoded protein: CASSEEGQPQHF.

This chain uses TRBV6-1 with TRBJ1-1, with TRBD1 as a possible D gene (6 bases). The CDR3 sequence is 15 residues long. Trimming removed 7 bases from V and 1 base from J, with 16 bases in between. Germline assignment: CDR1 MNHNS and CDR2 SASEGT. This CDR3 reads CASTAGAQANTEAFF. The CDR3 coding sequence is TGTGCCAGCACCGCAGGGGCACAGGCGAACACTGAAGCTTTCTTT.

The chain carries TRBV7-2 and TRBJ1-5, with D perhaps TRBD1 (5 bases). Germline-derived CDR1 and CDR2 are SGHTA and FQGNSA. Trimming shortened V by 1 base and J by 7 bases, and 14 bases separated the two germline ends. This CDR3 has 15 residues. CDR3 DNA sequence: TGTGCCAGCAGCTTAGACCAGGGAAGGGAGCAGCCCCAGCATTTT. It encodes CASSLDQGREQPQHF.

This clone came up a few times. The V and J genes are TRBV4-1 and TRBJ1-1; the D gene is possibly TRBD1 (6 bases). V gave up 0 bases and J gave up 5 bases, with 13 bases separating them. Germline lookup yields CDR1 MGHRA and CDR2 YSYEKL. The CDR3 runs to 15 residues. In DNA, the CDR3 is TGCGCCAGCAGCCAAGAGGGAACAGGGAGAACTGAAGCTTTCTTT. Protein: CASSQEGTGRTEAFF.

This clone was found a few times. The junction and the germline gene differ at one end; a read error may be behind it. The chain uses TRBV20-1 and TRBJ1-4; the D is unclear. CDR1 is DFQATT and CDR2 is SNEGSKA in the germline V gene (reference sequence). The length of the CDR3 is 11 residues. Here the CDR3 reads CSASSLEGRIF. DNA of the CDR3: TGCAGTGCTAGTTCGTTGGAGGGTAGGATTTTT.

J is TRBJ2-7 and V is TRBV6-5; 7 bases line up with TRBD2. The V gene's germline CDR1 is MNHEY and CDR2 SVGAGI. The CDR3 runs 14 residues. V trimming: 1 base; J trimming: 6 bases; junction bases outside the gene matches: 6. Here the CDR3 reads CASSYLKVAGEQYF. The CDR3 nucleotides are TGTGCCAGCAGTTACTTGAAGGTAGCGGGCGAGCAGTACTTC.

The chain's CDR3 is CASSLGQVQETQYF. The CDR3 coding sequence is TGTGCCAGCAGCTTGGGGCAGGTACAAGAGACCCAGTACTTC. V gene TRBV5-4 combines with J gene TRBJ2-5; D not certain. Trimming removed 0 bases from V and 2 bases from J, with 8 bases in between. This CDR3 region has 14 residues. Germline values: CDR1 SGHNT, CDR2 YYREEE (reference sequence). Full variable domain (outside the CDR3, taken from reference TRBV5-4 and TRBJ2-5): ETGVTQSPTHLIKTRGQQVTLRCSSQSGHNTVSWYQQALGQGPQFIFQYYREEENGRGNFPPRFSGLQFPNYSSELNVNALELDDSALYLCASSLGQVQETQYFGPGTRLLVL.

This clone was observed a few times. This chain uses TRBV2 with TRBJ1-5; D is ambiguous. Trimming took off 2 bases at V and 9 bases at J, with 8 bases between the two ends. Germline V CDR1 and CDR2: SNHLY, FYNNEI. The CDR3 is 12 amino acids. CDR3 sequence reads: CASSERGGPQHF. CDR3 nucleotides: TGTGCCAGCAGTGAACGTGGTGGGCCCCAGCATTTT.

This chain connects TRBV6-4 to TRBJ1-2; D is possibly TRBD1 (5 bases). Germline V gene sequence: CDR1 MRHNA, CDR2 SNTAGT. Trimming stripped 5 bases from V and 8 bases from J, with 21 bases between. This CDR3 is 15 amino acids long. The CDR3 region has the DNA TGTGCCAGCAGTTCCCCCGGGGCCCCCCTGGGAGGCTACACCTTC. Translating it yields CASSSPGAPLGGYTF.

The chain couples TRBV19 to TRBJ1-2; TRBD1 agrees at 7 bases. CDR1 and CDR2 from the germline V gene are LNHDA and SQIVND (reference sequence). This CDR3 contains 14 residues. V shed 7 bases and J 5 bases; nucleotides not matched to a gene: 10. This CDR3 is CASNDRVGPYGYTF. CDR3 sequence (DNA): TGTGCCAGTAACGACAGGGTAGGACCTTATGGCTACACCTTC.

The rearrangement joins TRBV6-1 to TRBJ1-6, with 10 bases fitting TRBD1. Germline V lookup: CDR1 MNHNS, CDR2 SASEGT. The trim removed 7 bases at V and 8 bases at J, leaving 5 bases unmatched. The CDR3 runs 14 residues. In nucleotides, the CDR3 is TGTGCCAGCACCTACGGGACAGGGGATTCACCCCTCCACTTT. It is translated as CASTYGTGDSPLHF.

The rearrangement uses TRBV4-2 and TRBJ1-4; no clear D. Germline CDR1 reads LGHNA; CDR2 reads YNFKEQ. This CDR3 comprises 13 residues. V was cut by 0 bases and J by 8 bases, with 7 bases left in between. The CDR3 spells CASSQDSHEKLFF. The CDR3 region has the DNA TGTGCCAGCAGCCAAGACAGCCACGAAAAACTGTTTTTT.

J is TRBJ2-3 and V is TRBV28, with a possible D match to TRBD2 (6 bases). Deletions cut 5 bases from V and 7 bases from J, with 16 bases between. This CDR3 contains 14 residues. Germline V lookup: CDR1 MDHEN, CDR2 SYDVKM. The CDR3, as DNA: TGTGCCAGCAGTGAGTCGCGGGGCGGCCATACGCAGTATTTT. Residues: CASSESRGGHTQYF.

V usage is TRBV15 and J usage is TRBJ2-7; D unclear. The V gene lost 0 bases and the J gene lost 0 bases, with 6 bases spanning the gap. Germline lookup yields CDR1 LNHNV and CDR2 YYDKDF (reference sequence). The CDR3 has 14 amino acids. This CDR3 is CATSREAGSYEQYF. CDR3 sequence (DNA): TGTGCCACCAGCAGAGAGGCAGGCTCCTACGAGCAGTACTTC.

The CDR3 DNA reads as TGCGCCAGCAGCTTCAGTCAGGCCGGAGAAGCTTTCTTT. As protein: CASSFSQAGEAFF. J is TRBJ1-1 and V is TRBV5-1, with D unclear. The CDR3 spans 13 residues. V lost 2 bases to trimming and J lost 8 bases, with 13 bases between them. Germline V gene lookup returns CDR1 SGHRS and CDR2 YFSETQ.

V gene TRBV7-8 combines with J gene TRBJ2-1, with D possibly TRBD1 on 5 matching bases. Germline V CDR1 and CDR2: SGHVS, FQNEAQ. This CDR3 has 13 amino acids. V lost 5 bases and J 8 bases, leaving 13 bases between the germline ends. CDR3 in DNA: TGTGCCAGCAGCCTGGTTGTCAGGGATGAGCAGTTCTTC. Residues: CASSLVVRDEQFF.

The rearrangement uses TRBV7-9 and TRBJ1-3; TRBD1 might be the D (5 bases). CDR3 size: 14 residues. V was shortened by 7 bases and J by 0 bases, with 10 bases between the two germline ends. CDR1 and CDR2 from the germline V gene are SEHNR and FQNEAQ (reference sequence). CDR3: CASNEGFSGNTIYF. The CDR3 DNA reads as TGTGCCAGCAACGAGGGGTTCTCTGGAAACACCATATATTTT. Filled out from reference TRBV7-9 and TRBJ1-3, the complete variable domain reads DTGVSQNPRHKITKRGQNVTFRCDPISEHNRLYWYRQTLGQGPEFLTYFQNEAQLEKSRLLSDRFSAERPKGSFSTLEIQRTEQGDSAMYLCASNEGFSGNTIYFGEGSWLTVV.

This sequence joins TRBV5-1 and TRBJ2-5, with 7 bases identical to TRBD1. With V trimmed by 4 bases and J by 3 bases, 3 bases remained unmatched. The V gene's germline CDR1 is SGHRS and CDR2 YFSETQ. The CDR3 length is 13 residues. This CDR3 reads CASSGTAKETQYF. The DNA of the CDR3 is TGCGCCAGCAGCGGGACAGCCAAAGAGACCCAGTACTTC. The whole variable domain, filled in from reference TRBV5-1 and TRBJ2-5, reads KAGVTQTPRYLIKTRGQQVTLSCSPISGHRSVSWYQQTPGQGLQFLFEYFSETQRNKGNFPGRFSGRQFSNSRSEMNVSTLELGDSALYLCASSGTAKETQYFGPGTRLLVL.

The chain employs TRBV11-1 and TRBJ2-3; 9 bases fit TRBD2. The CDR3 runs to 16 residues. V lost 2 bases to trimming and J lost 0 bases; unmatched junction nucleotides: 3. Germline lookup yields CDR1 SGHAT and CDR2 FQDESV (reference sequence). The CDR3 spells CASSLSLAGSTDTQYF. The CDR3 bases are TGTGCCAGCAGCTTAAGCCTAGCGGGGAGCACAGATACGCAGTATTTT.